This T cell receptor (beta chain) was sequenced during a study of OX40 agonist ivuxolimab in advanced cancers. Repertoires were generated with immunoSEQ multiplex PCR, while TCRdb's copy carries only in-frame clones and drops some. This sample yields about 55,000 clones, of which 77% are seen a single time; 6.3% belongs to the top ten. V lost 0 bases and J lost 3, with 18 bases in between. The germline CDR1 and CDR2 sequences are SGHAT and FQNNGV. The CDR3 extends over 18 amino acids. Points from the study as a whole: At doses 0.1 to 3.0 mg/kg, CD4+ and CD8+ clones expanded.

In regard to this clone: Its antigen is not known.

This chain joins TRBV11-2 and TRBJ2-1; D is uncertain. The clonotype comes from an adult with an advanced solid tumor such as melanoma, head and neck, liver or kidney cancer. Sequences were derived from CD4+ or CD8+ T cells sorted from blood, sampled in a trial of the OX40 agonist ivuxolimab. The CDR3 protein is CASSLDVVGRLLYNEQFF. CDR3 sequence (DNA): TGTGCCAGCAGCTTAGACGTGGTCGGGCGGCTTCTCTACAATGAGCAGTTCTTC.